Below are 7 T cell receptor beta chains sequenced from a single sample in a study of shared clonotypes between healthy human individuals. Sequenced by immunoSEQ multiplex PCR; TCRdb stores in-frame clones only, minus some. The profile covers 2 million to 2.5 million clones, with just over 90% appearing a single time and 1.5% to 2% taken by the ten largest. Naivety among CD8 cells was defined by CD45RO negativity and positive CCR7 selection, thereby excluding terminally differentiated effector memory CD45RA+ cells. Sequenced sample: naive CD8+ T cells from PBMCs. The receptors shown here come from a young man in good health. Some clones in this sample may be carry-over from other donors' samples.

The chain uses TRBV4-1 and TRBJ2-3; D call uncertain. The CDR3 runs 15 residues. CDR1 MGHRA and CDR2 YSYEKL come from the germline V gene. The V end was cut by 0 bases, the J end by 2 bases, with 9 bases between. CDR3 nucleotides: TGCGCCAGCAGCCAAGAGTTCACGACCACAGATACGCAGTATTTT. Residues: CASSQEFTTTDTQYF.

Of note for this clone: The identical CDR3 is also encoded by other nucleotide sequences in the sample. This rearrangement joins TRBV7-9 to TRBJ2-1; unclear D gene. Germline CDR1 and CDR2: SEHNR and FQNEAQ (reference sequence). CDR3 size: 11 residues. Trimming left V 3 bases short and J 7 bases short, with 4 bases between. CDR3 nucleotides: TGTGCCAGCAGCTTTGGGAATGAGCAGTTCTTC. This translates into CASSFGNEQFF.

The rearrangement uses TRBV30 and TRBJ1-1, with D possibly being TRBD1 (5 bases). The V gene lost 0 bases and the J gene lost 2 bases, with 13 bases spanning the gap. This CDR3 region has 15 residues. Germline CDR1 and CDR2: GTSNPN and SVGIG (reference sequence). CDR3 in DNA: TGTGCCTGGAGTGTACGGCGCAGGGTTAACACTGAAGCTTTCTTT. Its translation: CAWSVRRRVNTEAFF.

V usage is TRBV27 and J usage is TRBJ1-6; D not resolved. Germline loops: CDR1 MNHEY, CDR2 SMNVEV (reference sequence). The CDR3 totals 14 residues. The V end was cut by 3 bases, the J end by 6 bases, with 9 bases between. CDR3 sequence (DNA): TGTGCCAGCAGTTTTAGGACGGTTAATTCACCCCTCCACTTT. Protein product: CASSFRTVNSPLHF.

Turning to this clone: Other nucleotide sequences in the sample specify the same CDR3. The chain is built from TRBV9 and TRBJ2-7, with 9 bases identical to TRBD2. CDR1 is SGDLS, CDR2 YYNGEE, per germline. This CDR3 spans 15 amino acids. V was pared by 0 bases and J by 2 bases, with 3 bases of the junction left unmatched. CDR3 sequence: CASSVGAGGPYEQYF. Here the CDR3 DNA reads TGTGCCAGCAGCGTAGGAGCGGGAGGCCCCTACGAGCAGTACTTC.

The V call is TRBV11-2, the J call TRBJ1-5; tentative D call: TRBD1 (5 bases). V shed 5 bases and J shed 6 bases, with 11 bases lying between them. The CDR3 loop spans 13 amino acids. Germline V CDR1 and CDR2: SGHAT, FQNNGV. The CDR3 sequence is CASSLTGGQPQHF. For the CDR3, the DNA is TGTGCCAGCAGCCTTACGGGGGGTCAGCCCCAGCATTTT.

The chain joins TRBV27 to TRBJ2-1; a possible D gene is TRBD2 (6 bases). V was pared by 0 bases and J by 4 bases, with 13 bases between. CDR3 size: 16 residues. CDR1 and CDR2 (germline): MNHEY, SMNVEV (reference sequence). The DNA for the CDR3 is TGTGCCAGCAGTTTATCGGCTGGGACTTATTACAATGAGCAGTTCTTC. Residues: CASSLSAGTYYNEQFF.